A single sample is the source of the 24 T cell receptor beta chains below, sequenced in a study of a mutant IDH1 vaccine in newly diagnosed glioma. Assay: immunoSEQ multiplex PCR; the TCRdb copy retains only in-frame clones and omits some. The table has tens of thousands of clones, around four fifths seen once; the top ten hold 3.8%. These receptors' antigens are unknown. Specified time point: week 47, end of study. Vaccination comprised doses that each held 300 ug of mutant IDH1 20-mer peptide, plus topical imiquimod. The starting material was PBMCs, obtained from a glioma patient whose treatment included an IDH1 peptide vaccine. These receptors were obtained from a man aged 25-45 years with glioma.

The gene calls are TRBV19 and TRBJ1-5; a possible D gene is TRBD1 (5 bases). Germline lookup yields CDR1 LNHDA and CDR2 SQIVND (reference sequence). Trimming shortened V by 3 bases and J by 0 bases, and 12 bases separated the two germline ends. The CDR3 consists of 16 residues. The CDR3 nucleotides are TGTGCCAGTAGTATTCAGGGCAGGATTAGCAATCAGCCCCAGCATTTT. Translating gives CASSIQGRISNQPQHF.

The CDR3 here is CASSPDPSDTGELFF. The CDR3 DNA is TGTGCCAGCAGCCCCGACCCCTCAGACACCGGGGAGCTGTTTTTT. The rearrangement joins TRBV7-8 to TRBJ2-2, with D hard to call. The germline V gene encodes CDR1 SGHVS and CDR2 FQNEAQ. Trimming took 5 bases from V and 3 from J, leaving 13 bases between them. The length of the CDR3 is 15 residues. Full variable domain (remainder filled in from reference TRBV7-8 and TRBJ2-2): GAGVSQSPRYKVAKRGQDVALRCDPISGHVSLFWYQQALGQGPEFLTYFQNEAQLDKSGLPSDRFFAERPEGSVSTLKIQRTQQEDSAVYLCASSPDPSDTGELFFGEGSRLTVL.

This chain uses TRBV7-2 with TRBJ1-1, with D possibly TRBD1 on 5 matching bases. The CDR3 extends over 15 amino acids. The V gene lost 7 bases and the J gene lost 5 bases, with 20 bases spanning the gap. Germline CDR1 and CDR2: SGHTA and FQGNSA. CDR3 protein: CASTLGPAGGTEAFF. CDR3 in DNA: TGTGCCAGCACCTTGGGGCCGGCGGGTGGGACTGAAGCTTTCTTT.

This rearrangement joins TRBV28 to TRBJ2-5; D ambiguous. The CDR3 is 13 amino acids. Looked up from germline, CDR1 is MDHEN and CDR2 is SYDVKM. V lost 7 bases and J lost 4, with 13 bases in between. This chain's CDR3 is CASTPRPVETQYF. The DNA of the CDR3 is TGTGCCAGCACCCCCAGGCCCGTAGAGACCCAGTACTTC.

The chain combines TRBV7-9 with TRBJ1-1; no clear D gene. Trimming removed 1 base at V and 0 bases at J, with 9 bases between. Germline loops: CDR1 SEHNR, CDR2 FQNEAQ (reference sequence). CDR3 length: 15 residues. The CDR3 bases are TGTGCCAGCAGCTTAGATATGGATTTGAACACTGAAGCTTTCTTT. Its translation is CASSLDMDLNTEAFF.

The gene calls are TRBV2 and TRBJ2-2; D might be TRBD1 (6 bases). The V gene's germline CDR1 is SNHLY and CDR2 FYNNEI. This CDR3 region has 16 residues. V was trimmed by 1 base and J by 1 base, leaving 10 bases between them. In nucleotides, the CDR3 is TGTGCCAGCAGTGAAGAAACAGGGAAGAACACCGGGGAGCTGTTTTTT. It specifies CASSEETGKNTGELFF.

The table lists this clone with a few counts. The genes are TRBV28 and TRBJ1-2; the D is unclear. Germline lookup yields CDR1 MDHEN and CDR2 SYDVKM. This CDR3 is built from 14 residues. V was pared by 2 bases and J by 8 bases, with 15 bases between. The DNA for the CDR3 is TGTGCCAGCAGTTTAACGGTCCCCATGCCAGGCTACACCTTC. Residues: CASSLTVPMPGYTF.

The chain employs TRBV29-1 and TRBJ2-5, with 7 bases lining up with TRBD2. The J call is uncertain, as TRBJ2-7 better fits the DNA end. The CDR3 totals 15 residues. CDR1 is SQVTM, CDR2 ANQGSEA, per germline. CDR3 in amino acids: CSVSREPAGKYEQYF. The CDR3 DNA is TGCAGCGTCAGCCGGGAGCCAGCGGGAAAGTACGAGCAGTACTTC.

The rearrangement links TRBV19 to TRBJ1-2, with a tentative D call TRBD1 (5 bases). The V end was cut by 4 bases, the J end by 5 bases, with 11 bases between. The CDR3 covers 13 residues. The germline CDR1 and CDR2 sequences are LNHDA and SQIVND (reference sequence). DNA for the CDR3: TGTGCCAGTAGTACCCCAGGGAAGTATGGCTACACCTTC. Its protein product is CASSTPGKYGYTF.

This chain joins TRBV28 and TRBJ2-1; TRBD2 agrees at 10 bases. Losses at the gene ends were 3 bases for V and 0 bases for J; bases not matched to a gene: 5. CDR1 is MDHEN, CDR2 SYDVKM, per germline. The CDR3 runs 17 residues. CDR3 sequence: CASSLDTSGNSYNEQFF. The CDR3 region has the DNA TGTGCCAGCAGTTTGGATACTAGCGGGAACTCCTACAATGAGCAGTTCTTC. The full variable domain, its missing parts supplied by reference TRBV28 and TRBJ2-1, is DVKVTQSSRYLVKRTGEKVFLECVQDMDHENMFWYRQDPGLGLRLIYFSYDVKMKEKGDIPEGYSVSREKKERFSLILESASTNQTSMYLCASSLDTSGNSYNEQFFGPGTRLTVL.

The V gene is TRBV19, the J gene TRBJ1-2; D remains ambiguous. V was pared by 11 bases and J by 3 bases, with 22 bases between. The CDR3 is made up of 15 amino acids. The germline V gene encodes CDR1 LNHDA and CDR2 SQIVND (reference sequence). CDR3 in DNA: TGTGCCTCCCGGGATCTTACAAGGGTCCACTATGGCTACACCTTC. Encoded protein: CASRDLTRVHYGYTF.

CDR3 DNA sequence: TGTGCCAGCAGCCCCCCCGGGGAGCTGTTTTTT. Translated, it gives CASSPPGELFF. The V and J genes are TRBV11-2 and TRBJ2-2; unclear D gene. CDR1 and CDR2 from the germline V gene are SGHAT and FQNNGV. Trimming removed 5 bases from V and 6 bases from J, with 4 bases in between. The CDR3 covers 11 residues.

This chain links TRBV5-8 with TRBJ2-3; D might be TRBD1 (5 bases). CDR3 length: 13 residues. Germline lookup yields CDR1 SGHTS and CDR2 YDEGEE. V was trimmed by 1 base and J by 5 bases, leaving 8 bases between them. CDR3 residues: CASSLQGGDTQYF. Here the CDR3 DNA reads TGTGCCAGCAGCTTGCAGGGCGGAGATACGCAGTATTTT.

The genes are TRBV6-5 and TRBJ2-7; 9 bases match TRBD1. Germline V CDR1 and CDR2: MNHEY, SVGAGI. The V gene end was trimmed by 6 bases and the J gene end by 7 bases; junction bases not matched to a gene: 10. The CDR3 covers 14 residues. CDR3: CASSYDRGAKEQYF. CDR3 nucleotide sequence: TGTGCCAGCAGCTACGACAGGGGGGCCAAGGAGCAGTACTTC.

The table lists this clone with a few counts. V and J are TRBV25-1 and TRBJ1-6, with TRBD1 identical over 7 bases. The germline V gene encodes CDR1 MGHDK and CDR2 SYGVNS. The CDR3 consists of 14 residues. Unmatched junction bases numbered 6, after V lost 4 bases and J lost 9 bases. The CDR3 nucleotides read TGTGCCAGCAGTGTACAGGGGATCAGTTCACCCCTCCACTTT. Amino acid sequence: CASSVQGISSPLHF. The variable domain in full, with the rest retrieved from reference TRBV25-1 and TRBJ1-6, is EADIYQTPRYLVIGTGKKITLECSQTMGHDKMYWYQQDPGMELHLIHYSYGVNSTEKGDLSSESTVSRIRTEHFPLTLESARPSHTSQYLCASSVQGISSPLHFGNGTRLTVT.

This chain links TRBV5-6 with TRBJ1-2, with D possibly being TRBD1 (5 bases). CDR1 SGHDT and CDR2 YYEEEE come from the germline V gene. With 4 bases removed from V and 1 base from J, the gap between germline ends came to 11 bases. This CDR3 region has 14 residues. As DNA, the CDR3 is TGTGCCAGCAGCGCAAGACAGATTAACTATGGCTACACCTTC. This translates into CASSARQINYGYTF.

As to this clone: Other DNA sequences of this sample code for an identical CDR3. This sequence joins TRBV6-5 and TRBJ2-1; D is uncertain. Looked up from germline, CDR1 is MNHEY and CDR2 is SVGAGI. V was shortened by 2 bases and J by 5 bases, with 1 base between the two germline ends. The CDR3 has 11 residues. CDR3 sequence: CASSYDNEQFF. The CDR3 nucleotides are TGTGCCAGCAGTTACGACAATGAGCAGTTCTTC.

V gene TRBV5-1 combines with J gene TRBJ1-3, with 7 bases lining up with TRBD1. Germline assignment: CDR1 SGHRS and CDR2 YFSETQ. This CDR3 has 16 residues. The J segment lost 0 bases and the V segment lost 4 bases, leaving 7 bases of the junction unmatched. The CDR3 loop reads CASSLGQYLSGNTIYF. The DNA of the CDR3 is TGCGCCAGCAGCCTGGGACAGTACCTCTCTGGAAACACCATATATTTT.

The chain uses TRBV11-3 and TRBJ2-2; D gene unclear. Germline V gene data show CDR1 as SGHNT and CDR2 as YENEEA. The ends were cut back, 0 bases at V and 3 bases at J, with 11 bases in the middle. This CDR3 has 16 residues. CDR3 loop: CASSLEVSVHTGELFF. The DNA for the CDR3 is TGTGCCAGCAGCTTAGAGGTGTCAGTACACACCGGGGAGCTGTTTTTT.

The genes are TRBV14 and TRBJ1-1, with D possibly matching TRBD1 (6 bases). V shed 6 bases and J shed 0 bases, with 23 bases lying between them. Germline loops: CDR1 SGHDN, CDR2 FVKESK. CDR3 length: 18 residues. The CDR3 nucleotides read TGTGCCAGCAGACGCCCAGGGGCCGGTGACCTTATGAACACTGAAGCTTTCTTT. Amino acids: CASRRPGAGDLMNTEAFF.

This chain uses TRBV27 with TRBJ1-1; D not resolved. CDR3 size: 13 residues. Per the germline V gene, CDR1 is MNHEY and CDR2 is SMNVEV (reference sequence). Trimming pared 3 bases from V and 5 bases from J, leaving 10 bases between. CDR3 protein: CASSLRGRTEAFF. The CDR3 nucleotides are TGTGCCAGCAGTTTGAGAGGGAGGACTGAAGCTTTCTTT.

The chain employs TRBV5-4 and TRBJ2-4, with 7 bases lining up with TRBD1. Germline lookup yields CDR1 SGHNT and CDR2 YYREEE (reference sequence). V trimming: 4 bases; J trimming: 0 bases; junction bases outside the gene matches: 7. This CDR3 comprises 16 residues. CDR3 sequence: CASSRPGQSAKNIQYF. The CDR3 region has the DNA TGTGCCAGCAGCCGACCGGGACAGTCAGCCAAAAACATTCAGTACTTC. Using reference TRBV5-4 and TRBJ2-4 for the parts outside the CDR3, the full variable domain is ETGVTQSPTHLIKTRGQQVTLRCSSQSGHNTVSWYQQALGQGPQFIFQYYREEENGRGNFPPRFSGLQFPNYSSELNVNALELDDSALYLCASSRPGQSAKNIQYFGAGTRLSVL.

The J gene is TRBJ2-5, the V gene TRBV30; 9 positions match TRBD1. The DNA end is a closer match to TRBJ2-7, so the J assignment may be wrong. The CDR3 has 14 residues. The germline CDR1 and CDR2 sequences are GTSNPN and SVGIG (reference sequence). CDR3 coding DNA: TGTGCCTGGAGAGATGGGACAGGGCCCTACGAGCAGTACTTC. It yields the protein CAWRDGTGPYEQYF.

The J gene is TRBJ2-7, the V gene TRBV14; 7 bases agree with TRBD2. Germline V gene data show CDR1 as SGHDN and CDR2 as FVKESK. This CDR3 has 17 residues. V was clipped by 1 base and J by 2 bases; unmatched bases: 11. Written as DNA, the CDR3 is TGTGCCAGCAGCCAAGGAATCCTTGGCGGGACTACCTACGAGCAGTACTTC. Protein: CASSQGILGGTTYEQYF. The variable domain in full, completed from reference TRBV14 and TRBJ2-7, reads EAGVTQFPSHSVIEKGQTVTLRCDPISGHDNLYWYRRVMGKEIKFLLHFVKESKQDESGMPNNRFLAERTGGTYSTLKVQPAELEDSGVYFCASSQGILGGTTYEQYFGPGTRLTVT.